This TCR beta chain was sequenced for a study of blood T cells in healthy people across ages. Study-level findings and limits: Per million T cells, the diversity of TCR beta decreased roughly linearly as age advanced. Fewer expanded clones and more diversity marked long-lived versus aged donors.

In regard to this clonotype: Its antigen remains unknown.

It was with a sample-barcoded 5' primer and a J-beta primer mix that a second PCR of about 6 to 12 cycles was run. One entry per CDR3 protein, called by TCRdb with MiXCR from the 5' RACE reads. The repertoire has just over 1 million distinct CDR3 sequences, 45% of them found once; the top ten carry around 18%. Each sample yielded at least 6.5 million isolated PBMCs. Extracted total RNA amounted to at least 5.5 micrograms for each sample. The CDR3 is 12 amino acids. The germline V and J ends were trimmed by 5 bases and 3 bases, with 11 bases remaining between them. Per the germline V gene, CDR1 is SQVTM and CDR2 is ANQGSEA.

The sample consisted of blood. The clonotype was recovered from a woman in her sixties or seventies in good health. J is TRBJ2-7 and V is TRBV29-1; D is unclear. The CDR3 DNA reads TGCAGCGTTCGTGCATCTCTCTACGAGCAGTACTTC. Amino acid sequence: CSVRASLYEQYF.